The clone carrying this TCR beta chain was found many times. This sample stems from a study of neurological immune-mediated disorders. Trimming stripped 3 bases from V and 11 bases from J, with 25 bases between. This CDR3 is 15 amino acids long. Germline loops: CDR1 SQVTM, CDR2 ANQGSEA. TCRdb reanalysed the 5' RACE reads using MiXCR and keeps one entry per CDR3 protein. The table shows under 70,000 distinct CDR3 sequences, with approximately 3.6% occurring only once. The clonotype originates from a woman between 55 and 75 years old with multiple sclerosis. The genes are TRBV29-1 and TRBJ1-1, with D tentatively TRBD1 (6 bases). Source material: PBMCs. The CDR3 DNA sequence: TGCAGCGTTGAGCCCACCGCAGGGGCGCGTGACAGGGCTTTCTTT. Translating it yields CSVEPTAGARDRAFF. Based on the CDR3 plus reference TRBV29-1 and TRBJ1-1, the full variable domain is SAVISQKPSRDICQRGTSLTIQCQVDSQVTMMFWYRQQPGQSLTLIATANQGSEATYESGFVIDKFPISRPNLTFSTLTVSNMSPEDSSIYLCSVEPTAGARDRAFFGQGTRLTVV.